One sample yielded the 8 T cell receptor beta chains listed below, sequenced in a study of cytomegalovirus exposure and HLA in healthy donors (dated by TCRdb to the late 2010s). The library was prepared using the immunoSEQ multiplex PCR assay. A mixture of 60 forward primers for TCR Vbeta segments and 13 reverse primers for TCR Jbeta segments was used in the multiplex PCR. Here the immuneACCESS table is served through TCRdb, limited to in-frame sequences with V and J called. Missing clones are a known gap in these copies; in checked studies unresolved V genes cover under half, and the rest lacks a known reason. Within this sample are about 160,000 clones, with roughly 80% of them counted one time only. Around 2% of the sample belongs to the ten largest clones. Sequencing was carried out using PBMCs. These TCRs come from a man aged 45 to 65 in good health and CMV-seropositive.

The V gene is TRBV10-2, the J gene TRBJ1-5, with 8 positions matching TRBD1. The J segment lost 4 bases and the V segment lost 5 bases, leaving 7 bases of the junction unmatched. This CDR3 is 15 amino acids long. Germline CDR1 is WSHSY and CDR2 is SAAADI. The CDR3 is CASSLTGDGNQPQHF. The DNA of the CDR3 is TGCGCCAGCAGTTTGACAGGGGATGGGAATCAGCCCCAGCATTTT.

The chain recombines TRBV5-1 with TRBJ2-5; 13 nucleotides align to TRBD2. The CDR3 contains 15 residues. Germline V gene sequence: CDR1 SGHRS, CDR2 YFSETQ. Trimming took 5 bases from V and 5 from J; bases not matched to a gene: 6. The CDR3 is CASSPTSGGSETQYF. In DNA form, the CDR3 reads TGCGCCAGCAGTCCGACTAGCGGGGGGTCGGAGACCCAGTACTTC.

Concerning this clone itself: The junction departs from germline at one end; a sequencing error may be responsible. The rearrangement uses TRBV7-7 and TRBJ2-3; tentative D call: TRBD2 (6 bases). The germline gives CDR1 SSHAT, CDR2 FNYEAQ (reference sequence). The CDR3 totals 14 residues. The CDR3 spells CASSFRGAGDTQYF. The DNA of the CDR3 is TGTGCTAGCAGCTTCCGCGGGGCGGGGGATACGCAGTATTTT.

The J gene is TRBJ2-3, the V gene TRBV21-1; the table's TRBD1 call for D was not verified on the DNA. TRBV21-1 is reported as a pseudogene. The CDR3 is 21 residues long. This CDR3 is CASSKEASTGHCRTSTDTQYF. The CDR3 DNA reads TGTGCCAGCAGCAAAGAGGCGTCTACGGGACACTGTAGAACTAGCACAGATACGCAGTATTTT.

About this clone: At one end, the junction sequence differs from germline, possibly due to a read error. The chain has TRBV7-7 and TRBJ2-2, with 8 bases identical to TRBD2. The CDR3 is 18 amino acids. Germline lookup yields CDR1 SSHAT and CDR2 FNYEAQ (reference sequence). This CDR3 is CASRPLGAGGSNTGELFF. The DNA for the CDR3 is TGTGCTAGCAGACCCCTAGGGGCGGGGGGTTCTAACACCGGGGAGCTGTTTTTT. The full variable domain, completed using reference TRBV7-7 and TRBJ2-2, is GAGVSQSPRYKVTKRGQDVTLRCDPISSHATLYWYQQALGQGPEFLTYFNYEAQPDKSGLPSDRFSAERPEGSISTLTIQRTEQRDSAMYRCASRPLGAGGSNTGELFFGEGSRLTVL.

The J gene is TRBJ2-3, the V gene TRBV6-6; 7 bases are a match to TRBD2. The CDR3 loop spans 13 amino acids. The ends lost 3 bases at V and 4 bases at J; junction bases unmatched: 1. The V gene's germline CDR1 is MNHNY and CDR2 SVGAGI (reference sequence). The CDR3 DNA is TGTGCCAGCAGTTATGGGGGGGCAGATACGCAGTATTTT. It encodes CASSYGGADTQYF.

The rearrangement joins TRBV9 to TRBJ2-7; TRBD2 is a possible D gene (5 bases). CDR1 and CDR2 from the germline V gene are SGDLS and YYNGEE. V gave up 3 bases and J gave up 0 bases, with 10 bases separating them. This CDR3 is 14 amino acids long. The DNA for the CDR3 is TGTGCCAGCAGCGGAGCGGTATTCTCCTACGAGCAGTACTTC. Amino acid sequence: CASSGAVFSYEQYF.

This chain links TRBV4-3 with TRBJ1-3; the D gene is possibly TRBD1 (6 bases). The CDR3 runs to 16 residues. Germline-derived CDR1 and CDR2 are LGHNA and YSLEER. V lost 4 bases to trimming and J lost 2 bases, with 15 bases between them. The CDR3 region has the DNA TGCGCCAGCAGCCGAGCCCGGACAGATCCTGGAAACACCATATATTTT. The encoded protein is CASSRARTDPGNTIYF.